These T cell receptor beta chains were read from a single sample in a study of T cell responses to AZD1222 COVID-19 vaccine. TCRdb's table, derived via immunoSEQ multiplex PCR, lists solely in-frame clones and lacks some. The sample holds about 85,000 clones, around nine tenths seen once. The sample in question was peripheral blood, obtained on day 0 of AZD1222 vaccination. The receptors derive from an adult in good health. Both conserved end residues are part of each CDR3. The D gene is left open where the match is weak. Not all rows give a size; the values are once, few, many and, for expanded clones, a class.

cdr3_nt: TGTGCCAGCAGCCAAGTCCCCCGGACTAGCGACTCTCAGGAGCTGTTTTTT
cdr3_aa: CASSQVPRTSDSQELFF
v_call: TRBV3-1/TRBV3-2
clone_size: NA
j_call: TRBJ2-2
d_call: TRBD2

cdr3_nt: TGCGCCAGCAGTGAAGGGAACACTGAAGCTTTCTTT
cdr3_aa: CASSEGNTEAFF
v_call: TRBV10-2
clone_size: NA
j_call: TRBJ1-1
d_call: NA

cdr3_nt: TGTGCCAGCAGCGCTCCCGCGGGGGCAGGAAATTCACCCCTCCACTTT
cdr3_aa: CASSAPAGAGNSPLHF
v_call: TRBV5-5
clone_size: NA
j_call: TRBJ1-6
d_call: NA

cdr3_nt: TGTGCCAGCAGTTACTCGCCGACAACTTATGGCTACACCTTC
cdr3_aa: CASSYSPTTYGYTF
v_call: TRBV6-5
clone_size: NA
j_call: TRBJ1-2
d_call: NA

cdr3_nt: TGTGCCAGCAGTGAGCGCAGGGCGGGCTATGGCTACACCTTC
cdr3_aa: CASSERRAGYGYTF
v_call: TRBV25-1
clone_size: NA
j_call: TRBJ1-2
d_call: NA

cdr3_nt: TGTGCCAGCAGCCAGACTAGCGGGAGTGCCTATACCGGGGAGCTGTTTTTT
cdr3_aa: CASSQTSGSAYTGELFF
v_call: TRBV9
clone_size: NA
j_call: TRBJ2-2
d_call: TRBD2

cdr3_nt: TGCGCCAGCAACCTACAGGGGCGGACAGATACGCAGTATTTT
cdr3_aa: CASNLQGRTDTQYF
v_call: TRBV10-2
clone_size: NA
j_call: TRBJ2-3
d_call: TRBD1

cdr3_nt: TGTGCCAGCAGTAGAATGAGGCAGGGGGCGTCCCAGTACTTC
cdr3_aa: CASSRMRQGASQYF
v_call: TRBV13
clone_size: once
j_call: TRBJ2-5
d_call: TRBD1

cdr3_nt: TGTGCCAGCAGTGAATCCCCCAAAACAGTCTACGAGCAGTACTTC
cdr3_aa: CASSESPKTVYEQYF
v_call: TRBV2
clone_size: NA
j_call: TRBJ2-7
d_call: NA

cdr3_nt: TGTGCCAGCAGTGAAAAGGCTGCGGGGGACACCGGGGAGCTGTTTTTT
cdr3_aa: CASSEKAAGDTGELFF
v_call: TRBV2
clone_size: NA
j_call: TRBJ2-2
d_call: TRBD2

cdr3_nt: TGCGCCAGCTGGGGCGCAAGCTCCTACAATGAGCAGTTCTTC
cdr3_aa: CASWGASSYNEQFF
v_call: TRBV10-2
clone_size: once
j_call: TRBJ2-1
d_call: NA

cdr3_nt: TGCGCCAGCAGCGTAGGGGGCTCTGGAAACACCATATATTTT
cdr3_aa: CASSVGGSGNTIYF
v_call: TRBV4-1
clone_size: NA
j_call: TRBJ1-3
d_call: NA

cdr3_nt: TGCGCCAGCAGCTTGCAGACTAGCGGAGGCCTCTCCTACAATGAGCAGTTCTTC
cdr3_aa: CASSLQTSGGLSYNEQFF
v_call: TRBV5-1
clone_size: NA
j_call: TRBJ2-1
d_call: TRBD2

cdr3_nt: TGTGCCAGCAGCTTGGAGGGGTCACAGGGGGCCCCAACTAATGAAAAACTGTTTTTT
cdr3_aa: CASSLEGSQGAPTNEKLFF
v_call: TRBV5-5
clone_size: NA
j_call: TRBJ1-4
d_call: TRBD1

cdr3_nt: TGTGCCAGCAGCGAGAGCCTTAACTCTGGGGCCAACGTCCTGACTTTC
cdr3_aa: CASSESLNSGANVLTF
v_call: TRBV5-5
clone_size: NA
j_call: TRBJ2-6
d_call: NA